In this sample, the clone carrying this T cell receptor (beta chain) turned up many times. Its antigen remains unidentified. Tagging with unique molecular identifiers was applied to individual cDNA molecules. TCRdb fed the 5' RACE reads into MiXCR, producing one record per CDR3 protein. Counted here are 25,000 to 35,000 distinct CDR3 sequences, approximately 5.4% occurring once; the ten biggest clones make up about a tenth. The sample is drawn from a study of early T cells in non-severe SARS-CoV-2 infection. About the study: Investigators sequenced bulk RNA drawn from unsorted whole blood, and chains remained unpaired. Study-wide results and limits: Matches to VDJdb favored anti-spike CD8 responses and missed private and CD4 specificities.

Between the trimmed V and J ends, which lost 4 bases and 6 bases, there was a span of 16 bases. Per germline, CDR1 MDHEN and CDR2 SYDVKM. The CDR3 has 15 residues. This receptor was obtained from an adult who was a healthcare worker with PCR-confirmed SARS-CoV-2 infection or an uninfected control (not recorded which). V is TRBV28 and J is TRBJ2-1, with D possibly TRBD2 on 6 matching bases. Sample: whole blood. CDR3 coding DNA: TGTGCCAGCAGTTCTGGAGGGGCCTGGATCAATGAGCAGTTCTTC. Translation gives CASSSGGAWINEQFF.